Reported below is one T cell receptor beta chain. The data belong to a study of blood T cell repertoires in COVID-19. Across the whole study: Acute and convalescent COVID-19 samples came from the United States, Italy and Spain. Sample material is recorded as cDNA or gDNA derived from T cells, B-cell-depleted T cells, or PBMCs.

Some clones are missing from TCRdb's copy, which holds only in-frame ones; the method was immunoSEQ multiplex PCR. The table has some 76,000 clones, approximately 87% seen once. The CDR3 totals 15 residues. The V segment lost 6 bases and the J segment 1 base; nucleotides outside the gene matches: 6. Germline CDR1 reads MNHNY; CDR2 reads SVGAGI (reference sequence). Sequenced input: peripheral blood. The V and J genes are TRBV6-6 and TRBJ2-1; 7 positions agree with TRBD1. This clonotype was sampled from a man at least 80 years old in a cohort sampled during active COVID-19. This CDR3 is CASSPDRDSYNEQFF. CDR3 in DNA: TGTGCCAGCAGCCCCGACAGGGATTCCTACAATGAGCAGTTCTTC.